This TCR beta chain was recovered during a study of beta chain features in type 1 diabetes. The V gene lost 4 bases and the J gene lost 0 bases, with 1 base spanning the gap. Germline assignment: CDR1 SGHDT and CDR2 YYEEEE. The CDR3 is 11 amino acids. Reverse transcribing all isolated RNA meant expressed TCRB transcripts were sequenced. Profiled with immunoSEQ multiplex PCR; TCRdb holds only in-frame clones, not every one. This table has about 900,000 clones, roughly 15% appearing once. This clone showed up just a few times. This may be a read error: a much more frequent sequence differs by one nucleotide.

The rearrangement uses TRBV5-6 and TRBJ2-5; D is undetermined. Sample: naive CD4+ T cells from blood. This TCR was sampled from a woman under 30 in good health. Here the CDR3 reads CASSHQETQYF. CDR3 DNA sequence: TGTGCCAGCAGCCACCAAGAGACCCAGTACTTC.